These 30 T cell receptor beta chains were all obtained from the same sample, sequenced in a study of OX40 agonist ivuxolimab in advanced cancers. TCRdb keeps only in-frame clones here, not all; method: immunoSEQ multiplex PCR. This repertoire shows fewer than 70,000 clones, 85% to 90% found once; its top ten account for about 0.77%. The specimen comprised CD4+ or CD8+ T cells sorted from blood, sampled in a trial of the OX40 agonist ivuxolimab. These receptors were taken from an adult with an advanced solid tumor such as melanoma, head and neck, liver or kidney cancer.

CDR3 sequence: CASRPGTEAYSPLHF. As DNA, the CDR3 is TGTGCCAGCAGGCCCGGGACAGAAGCTTATTCACCCCTCCACTTT. V usage is TRBV11-2 and J usage is TRBJ1-6, with TRBD1 matching 7 bases. Germline V gene data show CDR1 as SGHAT and CDR2 as FQNNGV. The trim removed 6 bases at V and 8 bases at J, leaving 10 bases unmatched. The CDR3 totals 15 residues.

The gene calls are TRBV30 and TRBJ2-1; weak D call: TRBD2 (6 bases). The CDR3 contains 13 residues. CDR1 is GTSNPN and CDR2 is SVGIG in the germline V gene (reference sequence). Trimming took 3 bases from V and 8 from J, leaving 14 bases between them. CDR3 amino acids: CAWRVRRDDEQFF. CDR3 in DNA: TGTGCCTGGAGAGTCCGGCGGGACGATGAGCAGTTCTTC.

This clone was seen only a few times. J is TRBJ2-7 and V is TRBV19; 7 nucleotides line up with TRBD2. V shed 6 bases, J shed 7 bases, and the junction held 12 bases outside the gene matches. CDR3 size: 14 residues. Germline V CDR1 and CDR2: LNHDA, SQIVND (reference sequence). The chain's CDR3 is CASSPGGAGEEQYF. The DNA for the CDR3 is TGTGCCAGTAGCCCCGGAGGGGCGGGAGAGGAGCAGTACTTC.

This clone was detected once. The sample has other DNA sequences that encode this CDR3 too. V usage is TRBV9 and J usage is TRBJ1-3, with D uncertain. V lost 0 bases and J 1 base, leaving 5 bases between the germline ends. Per the germline V gene, CDR1 is SGDLS and CDR2 is YYNGEE. This CDR3 contains 14 residues. This CDR3 reads CASSVAGSGNTIYF. The DNA for the CDR3 is TGTGCCAGCAGCGTAGCCGGATCTGGAAACACCATATATTTT.

This chain uses TRBV7-2 with TRBJ2-3, with TRBD2 matching 12 bases. This CDR3 spans 16 amino acids. J lost 2 bases, V lost 5 bases, and 5 bases had no gene match. Per the germline V gene, CDR1 is SGHTA and CDR2 is FQGNSA. The DNA of the CDR3 is TGTGCCAGCAGCCGAACTAGCGGGGGGTCCACAGATACGCAGTATTTT. This translates into CASSRTSGGSTDTQYF.

J is TRBJ1-1 and V is TRBV5-4; tentative D call: TRBD1 (5 bases). V gave up 0 bases and J gave up 0 bases, with 12 bases separating them. The CDR3 extends over 16 amino acids. CDR1 SGHNT and CDR2 YYREEE come from the germline V gene (reference sequence). CDR3 nucleotides: TGTGCCAGCAGCTTGGAGAGTGGGGGGATGAACACTGAAGCTTTCTTT. As protein: CASSLESGGMNTEAFF.

V gene TRBV6-5 combines with J gene TRBJ1-2, with 8 bases identical to TRBD1. The CDR3 sequence is 16 residues long. Trimming cost V 4 bases and J 2 bases; bases outside gene matches: 9. Germline V gene sequence: CDR1 MNHEY, CDR2 SVGAGI. This CDR3 reads CASSLSPQGGNYGYTF. The CDR3 bases are TGTGCCAGCAGTTTATCGCCACAGGGGGGGAACTATGGCTACACCTTC.

The chain links TRBV29-1 to TRBJ1-3; unclear D gene. Trimming shortened V by 6 bases and J by 7 bases, and 16 bases separated the two germline ends. Germline lookup yields CDR1 SQVTM and CDR2 ANQGSEA. The CDR3 length is 13 residues. The CDR3 DNA sequence: TGCAGCGTCGAAAGAGGGTCGAGTAACACCATATATTTT. It specifies CSVERGSSNTIYF.

The genes are TRBV2 and TRBJ2-1, with D maybe TRBD2 (5 bases). Germline lookup yields CDR1 SNHLY and CDR2 FYNNEI. V gave up 6 bases and J gave up 0 bases, with 6 bases separating them. This CDR3 region has 13 residues. The CDR3: CASRLDSYNEQFF. Written as DNA, the CDR3 is TGTGCCAGCAGACTAGACTCCTACAATGAGCAGTTCTTC.

This sequence joins TRBV5-4 and TRBJ2-2; 8 nucleotides align to TRBD2. V trimming: 2 bases; J trimming: 7 bases; junction bases outside the gene matches: 7. Germline lookup yields CDR1 SGHNT and CDR2 YYREEE (reference sequence). The CDR3 runs to 15 residues. This CDR3 is CASSFTSGGVGELFF. CDR3 DNA: TGTGCCAGCAGCTTTACTAGCGGCGGGGTCGGGGAGCTGTTTTTT.

This sequence joins TRBV7-2 and TRBJ2-1, with D possibly TRBD1 on 6 matching bases. Germline CDR1 SGHTA, CDR2 FQGNSA. V lost 5 bases and J 0 bases, leaving 20 bases between the germline ends. The CDR3 is made up of 18 amino acids. The DNA for the CDR3 is TGTGCCAGCAGCACGCCACGACAGGCGAAGAGCTCCTACAATGAGCAGTTCTTC. This gives the protein CASSTPRQAKSSYNEQFF.

This clone appeared a single time. The rearrangement joins TRBV7-2 to TRBJ2-5, with 8 bases identical to TRBD2. After removal of 8 bases from V and 1 base from J, the junction contained 6 bases not matched to a gene. Germline values: CDR1 SGHTA, CDR2 FQGNSA. The CDR3 has 14 amino acids. The CDR3 here is CASGSGGRQETQYF. CDR3 DNA: TGTGCCAGCGGGTCGGGGGGGCGCCAAGAGACCCAGTACTTC.

J is TRBJ1-2 and V is TRBV23-1, with 8 bases lining up with TRBD1. TRBV23-1 is an open reading frame whose function is uncertain. This CDR3 comprises 15 residues. The junction had 17 bases not matched to a gene; V was cut back by 9 bases and J by 8 bases. The CDR3 sequence is CASSSWTGLMRGYTF. Written as DNA, the CDR3 is TGCGCCAGTAGTTCCTGGACAGGGCTAATGCGGGGCTACACCTTC.

This chain uses TRBV29-1 with TRBJ1-4, with D uncertain. This CDR3 comprises 13 residues. Trimming stripped 5 bases from V and 7 bases from J, with 14 bases between. CDR1 is SQVTM and CDR2 is ANQGSEA in the germline V gene. The CDR3 here is CSVLPPPGEKLFF. The CDR3 nucleotides are TGCAGCGTTCTCCCCCCCCCGGGTGAAAAACTGTTTTTT.

The rearrangement joins TRBV5-5 to TRBJ2-5; TRBD1 is a possible D gene (6 bases). The CDR3 is made up of 16 amino acids. Germline values: CDR1 SGHKS, CDR2 YYEKEE (reference sequence). Trimming removed 2 bases from V and 4 bases from J, with 18 bases in between. CDR3 sequence (DNA): TGTGCCAGCAGCTTCCCAGGGACACCGCACGGAGAGACCCAGTACTTC. Residues: CASSFPGTPHGETQYF. Full variable domain (remainder filled in from reference TRBV5-5 and TRBJ2-5): DAGVTQSPTHLIKTRGQQVTLRCSPISGHKSVSWYQQVLGQGPQFIFQYYEKEERGRGNFPDRFSARQFPNYSSELNVNALLLGDSALYLCASSFPGTPHGETQYFGPGTRLLVL.

V is TRBV5-1 and J is TRBJ2-5, with TRBD2 identical over 9 bases. V lost 2 bases, J lost 5 bases, and 7 bases stayed unmatched. The CDR3 consists of 15 residues. Germline assignment: CDR1 SGHRS and CDR2 YFSETQ. This CDR3 reads CASSFSGSRDETQYF. In DNA, the CDR3 is TGCGCCAGCAGCTTTAGCGGGAGTAGAGACGAGACCCAGTACTTC.

The V gene is TRBV7-6, the J gene TRBJ1-3; no reliable D call. The V and J ends lost 5 bases and 2 bases respectively, with 16 bases between them. This CDR3 spans 16 amino acids. CDR1 is SGHVS and CDR2 is FNYEAQ in the germline V gene. As DNA, the CDR3 is TGTGCCAGCAGCCGATCCGGGCCCTACCCTGGAAACACCATATATTTT. Its translation: CASSRSGPYPGNTIYF.

The chain links TRBV7-3 to TRBJ1-1; the D gene is possibly TRBD1 (6 bases). The germline V gene encodes CDR1 SGHTA and CDR2 FQGTGA. The CDR3 extends over 14 amino acids. Trimming removed 4 bases from V and 4 bases from J, with 13 bases in between. The CDR3 loop reads CASSYQGLGTEAFF. The CDR3 bases are TGTGCCAGCAGCTACCAGGGGCTTGGCACTGAAGCTTTCTTT. The full variable domain, completed using reference TRBV7-3 and TRBJ1-1, is GAGVSQTPSNKVTEKGKYVELRCDPISGHTALYWYRQSLGQGPEFLIYFQGTGAADDSGLPNDRFFAVRPEGSVSTLKIQRTERGDSAVYLCASSYQGLGTEAFFGQGTRLTVV.

The rearrangement joins TRBV4-1 to TRBJ1-6; D may be TRBD1 (6 bases). Trimming stripped 3 bases from V and 0 bases from J, with 6 bases between. This CDR3 has 15 residues. The germline CDR1 and CDR2 sequences are MGHRA and YSYEKL. DNA for the CDR3: TGCGCCAGCAGCCAGGGACACTCCTATAATTCACCCCTCCACTTT. It specifies CASSQGHSYNSPLHF.

The chain carries TRBV18 and TRBJ1-1; D is ambiguous. This CDR3 is 14 amino acids long. Germline CDR1 reads KGHSH; CDR2 reads LQKENI. V was clipped by 1 base and J by 1 base, with 7 bases between them. In DNA form, the CDR3 reads TGTGCCAGCTCACCACTCCAGACGAACACTGAAGCTTTCTTT. This translates into CASSPLQTNTEAFF.

V gene TRBV4-1 combines with J gene TRBJ1-1; no clear D gene. The V gene's germline CDR1 is MGHRA and CDR2 YSYEKL. The CDR3 is 15 residues long. V shed 0 bases and J shed 1 base, with 9 bases lying between them. In nucleotides, the CDR3 is TGCGCCAGCAGCCAAGACGGTTGGGGGAACACTGAAGCTTTCTTT. Translating gives CASSQDGWGNTEAFF.

This chain joins TRBV30 and TRBJ1-3, with D hard to call. The CDR3 is 12 amino acids. Germline CDR1 GTSNPN, CDR2 SVGIG (reference sequence). V was shortened by 0 bases and J by 7 bases, with 7 bases between the two germline ends. CDR3 in DNA: TGTGCCTGGAGTGTACCGACGAACACCATATATTTT. It yields the protein CAWSVPTNTIYF.

The chain links TRBV20-1 to TRBJ2-3; no clear D gene. CDR1 and CDR2 from the germline V gene are DFQATT and SNEGSKA (reference sequence). Between the trimmed V and J ends, which lost 5 bases and 5 bases, there was a span of 8 bases. The CDR3 runs 11 residues. CDR3 in DNA: TGCAGTGCTGAGAAGGGAGATACGCAGTATTTT. Protein: CSAEKGDTQYF.

The rearrangement uses TRBV7-8 and TRBJ2-3; 7 nucleotides line up with TRBD1. The junction had 6 bases not matched to a gene; V was cut back by 5 bases and J by 4 bases. This CDR3 is 14 amino acids long. Germline V CDR1 and CDR2: SGHVS, FQNEAQ. This CDR3 reads CASSRRGLADTQYF. The DNA of the CDR3 is TGTGCCAGCAGCCGCAGGGGGTTGGCAGATACGCAGTATTTT.

The V gene is TRBV5-8, the J gene TRBJ2-6; D call uncertain. The CDR3 runs to 15 residues. The V gene lost 1 base and the J gene lost 0 bases, with 5 bases spanning the gap. Germline assignment: CDR1 SGHTS and CDR2 YDEGEE. The DNA of the CDR3 is TGTGCCAGCAGCTTGCCCGTCTCTGGGGCCAACGTCCTGACTTTC. Protein product: CASSLPVSGANVLTF.

This clone came up once. This chain links TRBV6-1 with TRBJ1-5; no definite D call. This CDR3 is 13 amino acids long. The germline V gene has CDR1 MNHNS and CDR2 SASEGT. V lost 4 bases and J 3 bases, leaving 7 bases between the germline ends. The chain's CDR3 is CASSAGNNQPQHF. In DNA, the CDR3 is TGTGCCAGCAGTGCAGGCAACAATCAGCCCCAGCATTTT.

The chain is built from TRBV19 and TRBJ2-1; 13 bases are a match to TRBD2. V dropped 7 bases and J dropped 7; count of bases not matched to a gene: 10. Per germline, CDR1 LNHDA and CDR2 SQIVND (reference sequence). The CDR3 loop spans 16 amino acids. CDR3 sequence reads: CASKPGLAGSMNEQFF. The CDR3 coding sequence is TGTGCCAGTAAGCCGGGACTAGCGGGATCGATGAATGAGCAGTTCTTC. The whole variable domain, filled in from reference TRBV19 and TRBJ2-1, reads DGGITQSPKYLFRKEGQNVTLSCEQNLNHDAMYWYRQDPGQGLRLIYYSQIVNDFQKGDIAEGYSVSREKKESFPLTVTSAQKNPTAFYLCASKPGLAGSMNEQFFGPGTRLTVL.

The V and J genes are TRBV2 and TRBJ2-6; 7 bases line up with TRBD1. The ends lost 5 bases at V and 4 bases at J; junction bases unmatched: 5. This CDR3 is built from 15 residues. In germline, CDR1 is SNHLY, CDR2 FYNNEI. CDR3 protein: CASSSDRAGANVLTF. CDR3 bases: TGTGCCAGCAGTTCCGACAGGGCCGGGGCCAACGTCCTGACTTTC.

The rearrangement joins TRBV13 to TRBJ1-5; TRBD1 is a possible D gene (5 bases). Trimming pared 0 bases from V and 4 bases from J, leaving 22 bases between. Germline CDR1 PRHDT, CDR2 FYEKMQ (reference sequence). The CDR3 extends over 19 amino acids. CDR3 loop: CASSLGPKSWGSRNQPQHF. CDR3 DNA sequence: TGTGCCAGCAGCTTAGGCCCTAAAAGCTGGGGGAGCCGAAATCAGCCCCAGCATTTT.

The chain links TRBV19 to TRBJ1-5; D not certain. Trimming left V 3 bases short and J 5 bases short, with 8 bases between. Per the germline V gene, CDR1 is LNHDA and CDR2 is SQIVND (reference sequence). The CDR3 is 13 residues long. CDR3 nucleotide sequence: TGTGCCAGTAGTATGCAGGCACATCAGCCCCAGCATTTT. Translating gives CASSMQAHQPQHF.